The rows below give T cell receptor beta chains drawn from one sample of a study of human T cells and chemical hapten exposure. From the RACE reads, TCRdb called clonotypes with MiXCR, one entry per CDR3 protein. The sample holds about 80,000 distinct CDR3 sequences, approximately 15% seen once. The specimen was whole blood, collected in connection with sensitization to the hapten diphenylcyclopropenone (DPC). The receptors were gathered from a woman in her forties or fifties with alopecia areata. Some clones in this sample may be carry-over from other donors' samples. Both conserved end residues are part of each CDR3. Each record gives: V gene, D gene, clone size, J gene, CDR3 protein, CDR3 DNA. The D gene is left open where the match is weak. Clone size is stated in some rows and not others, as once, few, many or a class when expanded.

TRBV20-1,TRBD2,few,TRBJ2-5,CSARAGGRETQYF,TGCAGTGCCAGAGCGGGAGGGCGTGAGACCCAGTACTTC
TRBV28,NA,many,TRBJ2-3,CASSSGRAQYF,TGTGCCAGCAGCTCCGGACGGGCGCAGTATTTT
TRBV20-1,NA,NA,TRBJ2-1,CSAPPARTEYLGSYNEQFF,TGCAGTGCTCCCCCGGCCAGGACAGAATATTTGGGGTCCTACAATGAGCAGTTCTTC
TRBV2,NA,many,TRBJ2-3,CATQAPRGTDTQYF,TGTGCCACCCAGGCGCCCCGGGGCACAGATACGCAGTATTTT
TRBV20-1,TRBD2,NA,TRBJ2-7,CSAKSSGIRYEQYF,TGCAGTGCTAAGTCTAGCGGGATTAGATACGAGCAGTACTTC
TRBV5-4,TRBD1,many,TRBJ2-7,CASSGDRGRYEQYF,TGTGCCAGCAGCGGGGACAGGGGGAGGTACGAGCAGTACTTC
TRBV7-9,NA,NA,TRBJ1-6,CASSLVTEDPLHF,TGTGCCAGCAGCTTAGTTACAGAGGATCCCCTCCACTTT
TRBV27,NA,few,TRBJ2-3,CASRDGLSTDTQYF,TGTGCCAGCCGGGACGGGTTGAGCACAGATACGCAGTATTTT
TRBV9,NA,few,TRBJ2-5,CASSPRYVRASSRSETQYF,TGTGCCAGCAGCCCTAGATACGTTAGGGCCAGCTCAAGGAGTGAGACCCAGTACTTC
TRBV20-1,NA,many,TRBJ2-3,CSALTRSSTDTQYF,TGCAGTGCCTTGACTAGATCAAGCACAGATACGCAGTATTTT
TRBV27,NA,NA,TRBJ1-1,CASSLFGTNTEAFF,TGTGCCAGCAGTTTATTCGGCACGAACACTGAAGCTTTCTTT